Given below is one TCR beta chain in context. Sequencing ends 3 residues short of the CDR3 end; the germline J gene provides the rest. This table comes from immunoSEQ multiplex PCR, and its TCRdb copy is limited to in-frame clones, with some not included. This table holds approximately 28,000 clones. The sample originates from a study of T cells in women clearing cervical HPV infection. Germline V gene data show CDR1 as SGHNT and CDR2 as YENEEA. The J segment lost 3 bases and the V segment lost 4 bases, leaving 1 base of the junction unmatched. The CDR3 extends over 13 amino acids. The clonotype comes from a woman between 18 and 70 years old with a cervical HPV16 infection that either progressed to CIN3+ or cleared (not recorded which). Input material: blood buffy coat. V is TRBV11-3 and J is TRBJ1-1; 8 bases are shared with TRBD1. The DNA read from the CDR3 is TGTGCCAGCAGCTACAGGGGGTACACTGAA. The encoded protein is CASSYRGYTE. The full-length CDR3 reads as CASSYRGYTEAFF.